The 25 T cell receptor beta chains given below trace back to one sample, sequenced in a study of blood T cell repertoires in COVID-19. The method was immunoSEQ multiplex PCR; TCRdb's version includes in-frame clones alone and lacks a portion of them. Among tens of thousands of clones, around four fifths were seen once, and the ten largest hold about 10%. Sample: peripheral blood. The receptors derive from a human donor in a cohort sampled during active COVID-19.

The genes are TRBV5-1 and TRBJ2-3; 8 bases map to TRBD2. Looked up from germline, CDR1 is SGHRS and CDR2 is YFSETQ. Trimming cost V 2 bases and J 2 bases; bases outside gene matches: 7. There are 16 residues in the CDR3. The CDR3: CASSFQTSETTDTQYF. CDR3 sequence (DNA): TGCGCCAGCAGCTTCCAGACTAGCGAAACCACAGATACGCAGTATTTT.

The chain recombines TRBV30 with TRBJ1-2, with D hard to call. Trimming took off 5 bases at V and 11 bases at J, with 21 bases between the two ends. This CDR3 has 13 residues. Germline CDR1 GTSNPN, CDR2 SVGIG (reference sequence). The CDR3 bases are TGTGCCTGGTTGATTGAGGGCTCGGTTGGGTACACCTTC. Protein sequence: CAWLIEGSVGYTF.

This chain connects TRBV3-1 (or the pseudogene TRBV3-2) to TRBJ2-3; D is undetermined. CDR1 LGHDT and CDR2 YNNKEL come from the germline V gene (reference sequence). The CDR3 is 12 amino acids. V was shortened by 0 bases and J by 4 bases, with 2 bases between the two germline ends. CDR3 bases: TGTGCCAGCAGCCAAGACTCAGATACGCAGTATTTT. As protein: CASSQDSDTQYF.

The rearrangement joins TRBV19 to TRBJ1-1, with 10 bases aligning to TRBD1. Germline CDR1 is LNHDA and CDR2 is SQIVND (reference sequence). The junction had 5 bases not matched to a gene; V was cut back by 5 bases and J by 5 bases. The CDR3 length is 14 residues. The CDR3 reads CASSPTGGLTEAFF. The CDR3 nucleotides are TGTGCCAGTAGTCCGACAGGGGGCTTGACTGAAGCTTTCTTT.

The rearrangement uses TRBV7-2 and TRBJ2-5; the match to TRBD2 covers 14 bases. The CDR3 consists of 17 residues. V lost 5 bases and J lost 5; bases outside the gene matches: 10. CDR1 SGHTA and CDR2 FQGNSA come from the germline V gene. The CDR3 here is CASSPPGLAGVRETQYF. The CDR3, as DNA: TGTGCCAGCAGCCCCCCGGGACTAGCGGGGGTACGGGAGACCCAGTACTTC.

In its sample, this clone was seen a few times. V is TRBV6-5 and J is TRBJ2-2; D is possibly TRBD2 (5 bases). The CDR3 sequence is 15 residues long. The V end was cut by 6 bases, the J end by 1 base, with 12 bases between. Germline V gene sequence: CDR1 MNHEY, CDR2 SVGAGI. This chain's CDR3 is CASSASGRNTGELFF. Written as DNA, the CDR3 is TGTGCCAGCAGCGCGTCTGGGAGGAACACCGGGGAGCTGTTTTTT.

This clone was found a few times. The rearrangement uses TRBV6-6 and TRBJ1-5; TRBD1 aligns across 8 bases. The CDR3 sequence is 17 residues long. Germline lookup yields CDR1 MNHNY and CDR2 SVGAGI (reference sequence). With V trimmed by 5 bases and J by 3 bases, 12 bases remained unmatched. CDR3 sequence (DNA): TGTGCCAGCAGTCAACTCAGACAGGGGTTTCTCAATCAGCCCCAGCATTTT. This sequence encodes CASSQLRQGFLNQPQHF.

The J gene is TRBJ2-5, the V gene TRBV7-6, with 9 bases fitting TRBD2. Trimming removed 4 bases from V and 6 bases from J; junction bases left unmatched: 9. Germline lookup yields CDR1 SGHVS and CDR2 FNYEAQ. The CDR3 sequence is 15 residues long. CDR3 protein: CASSWPGAGGKTQYF. CDR3 bases: TGTGCCAGCAGCTGGCCCGGGGCGGGAGGGAAGACCCAGTACTTC. The full variable domain, completed using reference TRBV7-6 and TRBJ2-5, is GAGVSQSPRYKVTKRGQDVALRCDPISGHVSLYWYRQALGQGPEFLTYFNYEAQQDKSGLPNDRFSAERPEGSISTLTIQRTEQRDSAMYRCASSWPGAGGKTQYFGPGTRLLVL.

In the case of this clone: Other DNA sequences in the sample encode the same CDR3. This chain connects TRBV2 to TRBJ2-3; D unresolved. Germline V gene lookup returns CDR1 SNHLY and CDR2 FYNNEI. V was pared by 3 bases and J by 0 bases, with 7 bases between. The CDR3 runs 14 residues. CDR3 sequence reads: CASSDSSSTDTQYF. In nucleotides, the CDR3 is TGTGCCAGCAGTGACAGTTCTAGCACAGATACGCAGTATTTT.

The chain uses TRBV7-2 and TRBJ2-7; TRBD1 aligns across 9 bases. Looked up from germline, CDR1 is SGHTA and CDR2 is FQGNSA. The CDR3 totals 14 residues. Trimming cost V 4 bases and J 4 bases; bases outside gene matches: 5. This CDR3 reads CASSSGTGSYEQYF. The DNA for the CDR3 is TGTGCCAGCAGCTCCGGGACAGGGAGTTACGAGCAGTACTTC.

This chain joins TRBV5-1 and TRBJ1-5; D possibly corresponds to TRBD1 (6 bases). The germline CDR1 and CDR2 sequences are SGHRS and YFSETQ. This CDR3 is 16 amino acids long. Trimming left V 2 bases short and J 2 bases short, with 14 bases between. In nucleotides, the CDR3 is TGCGCCAGCAGCTTTCTGTTGGCAGGGGGCAATCAGCCCCAGCATTTT. It is translated as CASSFLLAGGNQPQHF. The whole variable domain, remainder taken from reference TRBV5-1 and TRBJ1-5, is KAGVTQTPRYLIKTRGQQVTLSCSPISGHRSVSWYQQTPGQGLQFLFEYFSETQRNKGNFPGRFSGRQFSNSRSEMNVSTLELGDSALYLCASSFLLAGGNQPQHFGDGTRLSIL.

The chain recombines TRBV5-1 with TRBJ2-6; 7 bases are a match to TRBD2. The CDR3 is made up of 16 amino acids. Germline V CDR1 and CDR2: SGHRS, YFSETQ. V lost 4 bases, J lost 3 bases, and 7 bases stayed unmatched. In nucleotides, the CDR3 is TGCGCCAGCAGCCTCGGACTAGTCGTTGGGGCCAACGTCCTGACTTTC. It codes for CASSLGLVVGANVLTF.

This clone was seen only a few times. The gene calls are TRBV20-1 and TRBJ2-7; 10 bases align to TRBD1. The CDR3 runs 14 residues. V shed 3 bases, J shed 4 bases, and the junction held 6 bases outside the gene matches. In germline, CDR1 is DFQATT, CDR2 SNEGSKA (reference sequence). CDR3 in amino acids: CSASPTGGAYEQYF. DNA for the CDR3: TGCAGTGCTAGTCCGACAGGGGGCGCTTACGAGCAGTACTTC.

The chain carries TRBV5-1 and TRBJ1-6; 8 bases map to TRBD1. CDR3 length: 15 amino acids. CDR1 is SGHRS and CDR2 is YFSETQ in the germline V gene. V was clipped by 0 bases and J by 8 bases; unmatched bases: 4. CDR3 protein: CASSLGSGGDSPLHF. For the CDR3, the DNA is TGCGCCAGCAGCTTGGGATCAGGGGGCGATTCACCCCTCCACTTT.

The chain carries TRBV5-1 and TRBJ2-3; weak D call: TRBD2 (5 bases). The germline V gene encodes CDR1 SGHRS and CDR2 YFSETQ. CDR3 size: 14 residues. The V end was cut by 6 bases, the J end by 1 base, with 12 bases between. The CDR3 nucleotides are TGCGCCAGCACCGGTCTAGCAGGCACAGATACGCAGTATTTT. It translates to CASTGLAGTDTQYF. The complete variable domain, with remaining parts taken from reference TRBV5-1 and TRBJ2-3, reads KAGVTQTPRYLIKTRGQQVTLSCSPISGHRSVSWYQQTPGQGLQFLFEYFSETQRNKGNFPGRFSGRQFSNSRSEMNVSTLELGDSALYLCASTGLAGTDTQYFGPGTRLTVL.

The chain links TRBV11-2 to TRBJ2-5; perhaps TRBD2 as D (5 bases). The CDR3 totals 17 residues. The germline V gene encodes CDR1 SGHAT and CDR2 FQNNGV. V was shortened by 2 bases and J by 2 bases, with 18 bases between the two germline ends. CDR3 in amino acids: CASSLRSEDSYQETQYF. In nucleotides, the CDR3 is TGTGCCAGCAGCTTAAGGTCGGAGGACTCCTATCAAGAGACCCAGTACTTC. The entire variable domain, with the rest obtained from reference TRBV11-2 and TRBJ2-5, is as follows: EAGVAQSPRYKIIEKRQSVAFWCNPISGHATLYWYQQILGQGPKLLIQFQNNGVVDDSQLPKDRFSAERLKGVDSTLKIQPAKLEDSAVYLCASSLRSEDSYQETQYFGPGTRLLVL.

The chain is built from TRBV9 and TRBJ1-1; D is ambiguous. Germline CDR1 reads SGDLS; CDR2 reads YYNGEE. CDR3 length: 15 residues. Trimming shortened V by 4 bases and J by 1 base, and 14 bases separated the two germline ends. The CDR3 here is CASSSQWEGNTEAFF. CDR3 nucleotides: TGTGCCAGCAGCTCCCAATGGGAGGGGAACACTGAAGCTTTCTTT. The variable domain in full, completed from reference TRBV9 and TRBJ1-1, reads DSGVTQTPKHLITATGQRVTLRCSPRSGDLSVYWYQQSLDQGLQFLIQYYNGEERAKGNILERFSAQQFPDLHSELNLSSLELGDSALYFCASSSQWEGNTEAFFGQGTRLTVV.

This clone was seen a single time. The chain has TRBV11-2 and TRBJ2-1; 9 bases map to TRBD1. The CDR3 sequence is 15 residues long. Trimming at V came to 4 bases and at J to 8 bases, leaving 9 bases not matched to a gene. Germline V lookup: CDR1 SGHAT, CDR2 FQNNGV. In DNA, the CDR3 is TGTGCCAGCAGCTCATGGACAGGGGCTATAGATGAGCAGTTCTTC. This sequence encodes CASSSWTGAIDEQFF.

CDR3 nucleotide sequence: TGTGCCAGCAGCCAAGTTCGGACAGGGCGGAATGAGCAGTTCTTC. Encoded protein: CASSQVRTGRNEQFF. The V and J genes are TRBV3-1 (or the pseudogene TRBV3-2) and TRBJ2-1; 8 nucleotides match TRBD1. CDR3 length equals 15 residues. Germline CDR1 LGHDT, CDR2 YNNKEL (reference sequence). Trimming at V came to 1 base and at J to 7 bases, leaving 6 bases not matched to a gene.

V and J are TRBV7-3 and TRBJ2-5; tentatively, D is TRBD1 (5 bases). V lost 5 bases and J lost 6, with 13 bases in between. There are 13 residues in the CDR3. Germline assignment: CDR1 SGHTA and CDR2 FQGTGA. The CDR3 DNA reads as TGTGCCAGCAGCCAGGACATTTTCAAGACCCAGTACTTC. Encoded protein: CASSQDIFKTQYF. Full variable domain (rest looked up from reference TRBV7-3 and TRBJ2-5): GAGVSQTPSNKVTEKGKYVELRCDPISGHTALYWYRQSLGQGPEFLIYFQGTGAADDSGLPNDRFFAVRPEGSVSTLKIQRTERGDSAVYLCASSQDIFKTQYFGPGTRLLVL.

This clone was detected a few times. The gene calls are TRBV25-1 and TRBJ1-2; unclear D gene. Germline CDR1 MGHDK, CDR2 SYGVNS. The V gene lost 3 bases and the J gene lost 4 bases, with 12 bases spanning the gap. This CDR3 is 14 amino acids long. This CDR3 is CASSEPGRGYGYTF. CDR3 DNA: TGTGCCAGCAGTGAGCCCGGACGGGGCTATGGCTACACCTTC.

This chain joins TRBV6-6 and TRBJ1-4; tentative D call: TRBD1 (6 bases). The CDR3 runs to 15 residues. V was cut by 6 bases and J by 2 bases, with 13 bases left in between. The germline V gene encodes CDR1 MNHNY and CDR2 SVGAGI (reference sequence). The CDR3 bases are TGTGCCAGCAGACAGGGCGGATCTACTAATGAAAAACTGTTTTTT. This codes for CASRQGGSTNEKLFF.

The chain combines TRBV11-2 with TRBJ1-5; no reliable D call. The CDR3 has 15 residues. Germline CDR1 reads SGHAT; CDR2 reads FQNNGV. The ends were cut back, 3 bases at V and 2 bases at J, with 11 bases in the middle. CDR3 sequence reads: CASSFTSGGNQPQHF. In DNA form, the CDR3 reads TGTGCCAGCAGCTTCACGTCTGGAGGCAATCAGCCCCAGCATTTT.

The chain joins TRBV28 to TRBJ2-7; 7 nucleotides match TRBD1. This CDR3 comprises 15 residues. V lost 4 bases, J lost 2 bases, and 8 bases stayed unmatched. Germline lookup yields CDR1 MDHEN and CDR2 SYDVKM. The CDR3 is CASSSPGTEAYEQYF. In DNA form, the CDR3 reads TGTGCCAGCAGTTCTCCCGGGACAGAGGCCTACGAGCAGTACTTC.

The rearrangement links TRBV6-5 to TRBJ2-7, with 9 bases fitting TRBD1. The CDR3 loop spans 16 amino acids. Germline V gene sequence: CDR1 MNHEY, CDR2 SVGAGI. V shed 0 bases and J 0 bases; nucleotides not matched to a gene: 3. CDR3 coding DNA: TGTGCCAGCAGTTACTCTGACAGGGGGGACTCCTACGAGCAGTACTTC. It encodes CASSYSDRGDSYEQYF.